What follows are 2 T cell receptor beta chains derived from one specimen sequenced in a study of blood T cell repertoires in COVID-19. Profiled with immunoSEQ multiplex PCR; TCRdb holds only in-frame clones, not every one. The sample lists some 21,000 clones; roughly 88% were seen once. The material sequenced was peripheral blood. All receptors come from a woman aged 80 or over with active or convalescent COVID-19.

The DNA for the CDR3 is TGTGCCAGCACCCCCCCCTCCTGGGGCTATAGAGACGAGCAGTACTTC. Translation: CASTPPSWGYRDEQYF. The chain couples TRBV28 to TRBJ2-7; tentatively, D is TRBD1 (5 bases). The germline CDR1 and CDR2 sequences are MDHEN and SYDVKM. There are 16 residues in the CDR3. Trimming removed 7 bases from V and 5 bases from J, with 24 bases in between.

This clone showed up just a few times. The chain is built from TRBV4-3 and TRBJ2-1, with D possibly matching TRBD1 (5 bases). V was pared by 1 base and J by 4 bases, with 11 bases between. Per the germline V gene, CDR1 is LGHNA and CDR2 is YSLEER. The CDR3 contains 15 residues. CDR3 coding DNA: TGCGCCAGCAGCCAAGGGGTCACAGGATACAATGAGCAGTTCTTC. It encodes CASSQGVTGYNEQFF.